Reported below is one T cell receptor (beta chain). As to treatment: 19 received Ad26.COV2.S at low or high dose, single or two shots; about 5 received placebo; per-sample allocation not given. The samples were gathered on day 63 after the first injection of vaccine or placebo. CDR3 length equals 14 residues. V lost 5 bases and J lost 4, with 13 bases in between. Germline CDR1 is LNHNV and CDR2 is YYDKDF (reference sequence). The repertoire was sequenced with immunoSEQ multiplex PCR; TCRdb's copy has only in-frame clones and lacks some. The data show around 370,000 clones, 80% to 90% seen once. The source of the sample is a study of Ad26.COV2.S vaccination and SARS-CoV-2 variants.

This material consisted of peripheral blood, taken in a trial of Ad26.COV2.S vaccine versus placebo. The clonotype comes from a person aged 18-60 years who received the Ad26.COV2.S COVID-19 vaccine or a placebo. This chain links TRBV15 with TRBJ2-3, with a possible D match to TRBD2 (5 bases). In DNA, the CDR3 is TGTGCCACCAGCGACTACAATAGGGCAGATACGCAGTATTTT. Its translation: CATSDYNRADTQYF.